This T cell receptor (beta chain) is from a study of blood T cells in healthy people across ages (dated by TCRdb to 2013 to 2016). Describing the broader study: In model experiments, template switching captured roughly one uniquely barcoded TCR beta cDNA molecule for every two T cells. Age-related changes in TCR beta repertoire diversity were measured in the study by deep sequencing normalized with unique cDNA molecular identifiers. The donors were split into four age groups: young (average about 15 years), middle-aged (about 40), aged (62) and long-lived (approximately 80). To avoid experimental bias, donors of different ages were randomly spread across the sequencing lanes. Using the same blood draw, the study looked at two additional independent replicas of 1 million unique cDNA reads for two donors, one aged 18 to 30 and the other aged 80 or older.

CDR1 and CDR2 were assigned from the germline V gene as SGHTA and FQGNSA. For this chain, trimming is 1 base at the V end and 5 bases at the J end, and the number of junction bases without a gene match is 7. The CDR3 has 15 amino acids, counting the end cysteine and phenylalanine. Left in the record is the CDR3 DNA by itself, 45 bases read in frame from the first base. Donors were approximately 42 systemically healthy Caucasian individuals from Russia aged roughly 6 to 95 years. Roughly 9.5 milliliters of peripheral blood were drawn from each donor into EDTA-treated Vacutainer tubes. PBMCs were isolated by Ficoll-Paque density-gradient centrifugation, with at least 6 million obtained per sample. Total RNA, at least 5.5 micrograms per sample, was extracted from PBMCs with Trizol reagent. Naive CD45RAhigh/CD27high T cell percentages were measured by flow cytometry on a PBMC aliquot from every donor.

Points on this clonotype: There is no known antigen for this receptor. Per-base qualities were not stored, and no clone one base away is much larger.

Library method: 5' RACE. The sequencing machine was an Illumina HiSeq 2500. The second PCR ran for roughly 7 to 11 cycles and used a J-beta primer mix along with a sample-barcoded 5' primer. Each TCR beta cDNA molecule received a unique molecular identifier from a template-switch 5' adaptor carrying 12 random nucleotides. At least 3 million CDR3-containing paired-end reads were obtained from each sample. All of the RNA was converted into first-strand cDNA using the Mint cDNA synthesis kit, with a TRBC-specific oligonucleotide serving as the primer. Following uracil-DNA glycosylase treatment, all cDNA underwent a first 18-cycle PCR with the universal primers M1SS and BC2_uni_R. Per the original workflow: For normalization, 1 million high-quality reads were randomly selected from each sample, with every read carrying a distinct molecular identifier. Reads sharing molecular identifiers were discarded rather than binned into consensus sequences. CDR3 identification, clonotype clustering and error correction used MiTCR with a Q25 quality threshold and the strictest error-elimination algorithm. A nonparametric unseen species model using Euler transformation provided a lower-bound estimate of total TCR beta diversity. TCRdb passed the public sequencing reads through fastp at Q25 and MiXCR, retaining productive beta sequences. Rows with a matching CDR3 protein are joined into one entry that keeps the most common DNA and genes. The V and J calls and clone size come from TCRdb's table, not from the authors' own analysis. Here the sample has some 1.4 million distinct CDR3 sequences; roughly 40% occur a single time. The biggest ten clones account for approximately 7.9% of the sample.

Beyond this particular receptor, the publication reports: Compared with the aged group, the long-lived group had more naive CD4+ T cells, fewer expanded clones and increased TCR diversity, suggesting age selection. Estimates of total diversity from one million sequenced T cells were regarded as lower bounds and underestimates. The CMV infection status of donors was not known, potentially confounding age-related changes in expanded clonotypes. As age increased, observed TCR beta diversity per million T cells dropped in a roughly linear way, and a significant reduction was already evident by age 40. Bulk unsorted PBMC profiling prevented conclusive comparison of naive and antigen-experienced compartments. A strong correlation was found between observed TCR beta diversity and the percentage of naive T cells measured by flow cytometry.

The sample taken for sequencing was blood. The sequence came from a woman between 18 and 30 years old in good health. This chain is built from TRBV7-2 and TRBJ2-7; 8 central nucleotides agree with TRBD2. The CDR3 region: CASSLEGTSIHEQYF. The bases are TGTGCCAGCAGCTTAGAGGGGACTAGTATCCACGAGCAGTACTTC. Full variable domain (CDR3 extended with the reference TRBV7-2 and TRBJ2-7 proteins): GAGVSQSPSNKVTEKGKDVELRCDPISGHTALYWYRQSLGQGLEFLIYFQGNSAPDKSGLPSDRFSAERTGGSVSTLTIQRTQQEDSAVYLCASSLEGTSIHEQYFGPGTRLTVT.